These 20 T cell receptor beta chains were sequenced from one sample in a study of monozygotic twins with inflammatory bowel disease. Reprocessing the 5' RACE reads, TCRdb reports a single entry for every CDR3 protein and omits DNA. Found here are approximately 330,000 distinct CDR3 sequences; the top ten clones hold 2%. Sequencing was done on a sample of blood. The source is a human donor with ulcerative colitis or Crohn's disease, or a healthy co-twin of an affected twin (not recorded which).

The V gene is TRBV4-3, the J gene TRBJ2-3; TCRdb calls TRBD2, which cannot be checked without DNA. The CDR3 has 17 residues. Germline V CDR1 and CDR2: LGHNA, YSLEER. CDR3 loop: CASSPSMGGGGTDTQYF.

The CDR3 is CAISEWPTGTPEAFF. The chain joins TRBV10-3 to TRBJ1-1; absent DNA, TCRdb's TRBD1 call cannot be checked. Looked up from germline, CDR1 is ENHRY and CDR2 is SYGVKD. This CDR3 is built from 15 residues.

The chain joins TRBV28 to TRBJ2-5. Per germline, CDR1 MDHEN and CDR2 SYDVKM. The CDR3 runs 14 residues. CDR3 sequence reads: CASSFLRGGETQYF.

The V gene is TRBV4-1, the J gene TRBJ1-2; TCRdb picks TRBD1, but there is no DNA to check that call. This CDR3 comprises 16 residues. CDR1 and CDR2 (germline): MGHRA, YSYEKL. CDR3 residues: CASSQASRGGDYGYTF.

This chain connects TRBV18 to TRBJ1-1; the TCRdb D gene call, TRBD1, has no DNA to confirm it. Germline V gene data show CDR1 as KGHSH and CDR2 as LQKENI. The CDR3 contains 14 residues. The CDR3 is CASSFVGGNTEAFF.

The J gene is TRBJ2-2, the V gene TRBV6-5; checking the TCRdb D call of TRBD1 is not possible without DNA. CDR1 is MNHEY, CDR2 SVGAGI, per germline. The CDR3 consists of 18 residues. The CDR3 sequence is CASSYGLLRTENTGELFF.

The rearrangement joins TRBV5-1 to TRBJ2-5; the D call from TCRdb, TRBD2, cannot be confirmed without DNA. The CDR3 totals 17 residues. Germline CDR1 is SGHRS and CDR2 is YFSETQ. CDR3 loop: CASSLEGLAGLQETQYF. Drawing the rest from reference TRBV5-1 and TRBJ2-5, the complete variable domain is KAGVTQTPRYLIKTRGQQVTLSCSPISGHRSVSWYQQTPGQGLQFLFEYFSETQRNKGNFPGRFSGRQFSNSRSEMNVSTLELGDSALYLCASSLEGLAGLQETQYFGPGTRLLVL.

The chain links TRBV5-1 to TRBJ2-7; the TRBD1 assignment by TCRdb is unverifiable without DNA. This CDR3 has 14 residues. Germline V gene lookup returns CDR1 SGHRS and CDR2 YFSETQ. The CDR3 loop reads CASSLVQGRSEQYF.

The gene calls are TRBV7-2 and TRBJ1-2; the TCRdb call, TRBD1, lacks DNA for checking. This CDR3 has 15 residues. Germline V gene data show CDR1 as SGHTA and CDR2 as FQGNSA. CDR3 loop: CASSSLRTGFYGYTF.

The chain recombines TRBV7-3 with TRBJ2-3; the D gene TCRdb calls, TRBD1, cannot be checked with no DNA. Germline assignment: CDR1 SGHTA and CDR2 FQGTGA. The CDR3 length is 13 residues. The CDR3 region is CASSPAGADTQYF.

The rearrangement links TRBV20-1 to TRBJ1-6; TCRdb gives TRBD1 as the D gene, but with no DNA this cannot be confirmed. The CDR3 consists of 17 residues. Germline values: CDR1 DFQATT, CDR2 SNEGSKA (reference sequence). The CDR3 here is CSAARTGGIFANSPLHF.

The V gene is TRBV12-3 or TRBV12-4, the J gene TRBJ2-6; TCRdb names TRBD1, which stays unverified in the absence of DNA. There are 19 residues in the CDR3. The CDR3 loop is CASSFRWNRNFTGANVLTF.

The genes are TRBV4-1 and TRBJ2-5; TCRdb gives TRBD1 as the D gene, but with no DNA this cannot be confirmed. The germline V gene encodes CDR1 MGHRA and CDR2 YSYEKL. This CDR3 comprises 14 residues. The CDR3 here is CASSPGRGQETQYF.

CDR3 sequence: CASTLTGTGGVGSNEQFF. This sequence joins TRBV6-5 and TRBJ2-1; the TCRdb call, TRBD1, lacks DNA for checking. The CDR3 totals 18 residues. Germline V CDR1 and CDR2: MNHEY, SVGAGI.

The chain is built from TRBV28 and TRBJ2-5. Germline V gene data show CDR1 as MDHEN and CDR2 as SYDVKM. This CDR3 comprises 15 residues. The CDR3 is CASSRQEIVQETQYF.

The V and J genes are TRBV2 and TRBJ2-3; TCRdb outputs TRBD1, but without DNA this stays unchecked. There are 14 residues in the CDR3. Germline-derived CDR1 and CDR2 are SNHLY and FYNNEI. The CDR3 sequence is CASSDTRNPDTQYF.

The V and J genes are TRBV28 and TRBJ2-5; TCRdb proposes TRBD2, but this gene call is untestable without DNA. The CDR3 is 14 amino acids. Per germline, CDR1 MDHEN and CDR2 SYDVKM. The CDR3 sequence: CASSQDSSWETQYF.

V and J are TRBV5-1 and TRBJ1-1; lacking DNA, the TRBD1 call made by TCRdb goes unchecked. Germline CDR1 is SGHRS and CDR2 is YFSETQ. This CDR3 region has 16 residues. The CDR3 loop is CASSLDAGTGDTEAFF.

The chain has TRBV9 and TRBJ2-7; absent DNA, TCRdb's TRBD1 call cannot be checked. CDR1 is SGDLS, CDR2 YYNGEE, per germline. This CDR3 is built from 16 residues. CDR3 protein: CASSVGGETGSYEQYF.

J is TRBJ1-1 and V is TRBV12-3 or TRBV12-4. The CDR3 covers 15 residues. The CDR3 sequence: CASSDPRDLNTEAFF.